This TCR beta chain was sequenced for a study of blood T cell repertoires in COVID-19. In the study overall: PBMCs, B-cell-depleted T cells, or T cells provided the cDNA or gDNA that made up the material.

V lost 8 bases, J lost 4 bases, and 7 bases stayed unmatched. The germline V gene encodes CDR1 SGHVS and CDR2 FQNEAQ. The length of the CDR3 is 15 residues. Original data processing: Amplification with reference gene primers provided the estimates of nucleated cell counts. The data were produced by immunoSEQ multiplex PCR, yet TCRdb's version contains in-frame clones alone and is incomplete. V, J and clone size derive from that table, while D and trimming were established from the DNA sequence. Of about 80,000 clones listed, 80% to 90% are singletons. The receptor's source is a woman of 80 years or more with acute or convalescent COVID-19. This chain connects TRBV7-8 to TRBJ2-2, with 10 bases matching TRBD2. Sequencing was done on a sample of peripheral blood. CDR3 nucleotides: TGTGCCAGCTGGGTAGCGGGGGGAATCACCGGGGAGCTGTTTTTT. It codes for CASWVAGGITGELFF.